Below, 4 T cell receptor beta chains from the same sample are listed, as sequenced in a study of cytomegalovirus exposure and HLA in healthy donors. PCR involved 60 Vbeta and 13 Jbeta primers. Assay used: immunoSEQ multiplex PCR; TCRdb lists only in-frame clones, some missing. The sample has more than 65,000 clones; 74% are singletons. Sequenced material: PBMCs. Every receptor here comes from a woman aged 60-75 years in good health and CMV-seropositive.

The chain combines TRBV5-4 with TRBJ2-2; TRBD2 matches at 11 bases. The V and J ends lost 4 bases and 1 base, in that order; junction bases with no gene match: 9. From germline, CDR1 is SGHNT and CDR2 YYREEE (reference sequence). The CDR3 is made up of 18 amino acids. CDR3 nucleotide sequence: TGTGCCAGCAGCCGATTCTTAGGACTAGCGGGGAACACCGGGGAGCTGTTTTTT. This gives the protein CASSRFLGLAGNTGELFF.

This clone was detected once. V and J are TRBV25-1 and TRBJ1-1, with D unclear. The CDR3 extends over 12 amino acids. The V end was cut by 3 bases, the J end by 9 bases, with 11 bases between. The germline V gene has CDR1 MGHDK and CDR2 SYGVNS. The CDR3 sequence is CASSDPTQKAFF. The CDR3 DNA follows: TGTGCCAGCAGTGATCCCACTCAAAAAGCTTTCTTT.

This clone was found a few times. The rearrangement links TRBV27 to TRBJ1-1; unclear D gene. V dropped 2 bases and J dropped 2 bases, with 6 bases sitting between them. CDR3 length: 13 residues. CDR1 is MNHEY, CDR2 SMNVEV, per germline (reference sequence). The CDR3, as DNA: TGTGCCAGCAGTTTAGCCACAAACACTGAAGCTTTCTTT. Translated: CASSLATNTEAFF.

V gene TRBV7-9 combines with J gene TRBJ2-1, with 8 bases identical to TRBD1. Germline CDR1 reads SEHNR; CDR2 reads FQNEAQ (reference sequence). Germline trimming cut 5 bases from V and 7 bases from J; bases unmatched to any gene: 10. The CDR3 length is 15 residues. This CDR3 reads CASSPGQGRLNEQFF. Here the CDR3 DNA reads TGTGCCAGCAGCCCTGGACAGGGTCGGCTAAATGAGCAGTTCTTC.